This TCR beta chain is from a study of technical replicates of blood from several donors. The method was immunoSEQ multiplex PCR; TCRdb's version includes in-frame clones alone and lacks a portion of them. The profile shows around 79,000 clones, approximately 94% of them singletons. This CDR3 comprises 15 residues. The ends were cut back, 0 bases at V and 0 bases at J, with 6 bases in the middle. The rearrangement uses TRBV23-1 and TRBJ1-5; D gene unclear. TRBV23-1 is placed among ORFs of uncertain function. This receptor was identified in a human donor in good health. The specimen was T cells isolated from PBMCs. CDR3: CASSQSSHSNQPQHF. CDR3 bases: TGCGCCAGCAGTCAATCGTCCCATAGCAATCAGCCCCAGCATTTT.